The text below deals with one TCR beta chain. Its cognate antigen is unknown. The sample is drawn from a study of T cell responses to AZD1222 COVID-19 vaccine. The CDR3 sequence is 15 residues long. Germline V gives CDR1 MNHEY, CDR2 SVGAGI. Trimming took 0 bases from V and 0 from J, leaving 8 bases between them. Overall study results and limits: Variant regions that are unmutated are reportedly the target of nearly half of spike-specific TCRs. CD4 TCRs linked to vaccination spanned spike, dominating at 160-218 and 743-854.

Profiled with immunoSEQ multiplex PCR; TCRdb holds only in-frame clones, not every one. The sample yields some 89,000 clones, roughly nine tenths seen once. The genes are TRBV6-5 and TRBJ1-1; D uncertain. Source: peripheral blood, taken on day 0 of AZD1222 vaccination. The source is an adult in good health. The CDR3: CASSYSKILNTEAFF. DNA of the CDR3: TGTGCCAGCAGTTACTCGAAAATCTTGAACACTGAAGCTTTCTTT.